The T cell receptor beta chain under discussion was sequenced for a study of response to subunit inactivated influenza vaccine. TCRdb independently ran MiXCR on the RT-PCR reads; one entry per CDR3 protein. The table shows 450,000 to 600,000 distinct CDR3 sequences, with around 8% occurring only once. In its sample, this clonotype was seen a few times. The germline gives CDR1 MNHNS, CDR2 SASEGT. The V end lost 3 bases, the J end lost 6 bases, and 9 bases lay between the germline ends. There are 13 residues in the CDR3. The starting material was PBMCs from blood, obtained around 25 months after vaccination. The chain recombines TRBV6-1 with TRBJ2-1; a weak D match, TRBD1 (5 bases). The sequence was collected from a man between 50 and 70 years old who received an inactivated influenza vaccine. CDR3 sequence: CASSDRVINEQFF. The CDR3 nucleotides are TGTGCCAGCAGTGACAGGGTGATCAATGAGCAGTTCTTC.